These 8 T cell receptor beta chains were sequenced from one sample in a study of T cell repertoires in cytomegalovirus infection. The antigens of these receptors remain unknown. Using its own MiXCR run on the reads, TCRdb lists one record per CDR3 protein. The profile covers some 800,000 distinct CDR3 sequences, with just under 30% appearing a single time and roughly 14% taken by the ten largest. Specimen: cultured CD8+ T cells from PBMCs, collected from culture after CMV antigen stimulation. The receptors here all came from a human donor in good health (CMV status not recorded). Some clones in this sample may be carry-over from other donors' samples.

The rearrangement uses TRBV7-3 and TRBJ1-2; D unclear. V lost 6 bases and J 4 bases, leaving 12 bases between the germline ends. This CDR3 is built from 13 residues. Germline V gene lookup returns CDR1 SGHTA and CDR2 FQGTGA. The CDR3 sequence is CASSSAVSYGYTF. Written as DNA, the CDR3 is TGTGCCAGCAGTTCAGCCGTTAGCTATGGCTACACCTTC.

There are a few counts of this clonotype. The chain employs TRBV11-2 and TRBJ2-5, with D tentatively TRBD1 (6 bases). The germline CDR1 and CDR2 sequences are SGHAT and FQNNGV. V was trimmed by 5 bases and J by 7 bases, leaving 20 bases between them. CDR3 length: 15 amino acids. The CDR3 DNA is TGTGCCAGCAGCAACTTCATGACAGGCCAGGGGACCCAGTACTTC. This sequence encodes CASSNFMTGQGTQYF.

This clonotype has only a few counts. The rearrangement links TRBV5-5 to TRBJ2-5, with no clear D. The CDR3 is 15 residues long. Germline CDR1 SGHKS, CDR2 YYEKEE (reference sequence). V was clipped by 0 bases and J by 2 bases, with 11 bases between them. As DNA, the CDR3 is TGTGCCAGCAGCTTGGTACTCGGCAGGCAAGAGACCCAGTACTTC. Translating it yields CASSLVLGRQETQYF. Full variable domain (remainder filled in from reference TRBV5-5 and TRBJ2-5): DAGVTQSPTHLIKTRGQQVTLRCSPISGHKSVSWYQQVLGQGPQFIFQYYEKEERGRGNFPDRFSARQFPNYSSELNVNALLLGDSALYLCASSLVLGRQETQYFGPGTRLLVL.

Worth noting for this clonotype: Likely a read error: the CDR3 ends without its conserved phenylalanine or tryptophan. This chain uses TRBV2 with TRBJ2-3; D gene uncertain. V shed 3 bases and J shed 1 base, with 14 bases lying between them. The germline V gene has CDR1 SNHLY and CDR2 FYNNEI. This CDR3 has 16 residues. The CDR3 nucleotides are TGTGCCAGCAGTGAGAGTCTGGGAATGGGCACAGATACGCAGTATCTT. It yields the protein CASSESLGMGTDTQYL.

The sample holds a few counts of this clonotype. This chain connects TRBV27 to TRBJ2-1, with TRBD2 matching 8 bases. The CDR3 runs to 16 residues. Germline V gene lookup returns CDR1 MNHEY and CDR2 SMNVEV (reference sequence). Trimming cost V 4 bases and J 5 bases; bases outside gene matches: 10. CDR3 DNA: TGTGCCAGCAGTTGGGGCTCCGGGACTAGTCACAATGAGCAGTTCTTC. Its protein product is CASSWGSGTSHNEQFF.

This clonotype was counted a few times. The rearrangement joins TRBV11-2 to TRBJ1-1; no firm D call. This CDR3 region has 17 residues. The V end lost 1 base, the J end lost 1 base, and 16 bases lay between the germline ends. Germline V gives CDR1 SGHAT, CDR2 FQNNGV. The CDR3 spells CASSLARAASSNTEAFF. The DNA of the CDR3 is TGTGCCAGCAGCTTAGCAAGGGCCGCATCCTCGAACACTGAAGCTTTCTTT.

This clonotype has only a few counts. J is TRBJ1-1 and V is TRBV9; 7 nucleotides align to TRBD1. The CDR3 is 16 residues long. Unmatched junction bases numbered 5, after V lost 0 bases and J lost 0 bases. The V gene's germline CDR1 is SGDLS and CDR2 YYNGEE. CDR3 loop: CASSVERGRLNTEAFF. In DNA, the CDR3 is TGTGCCAGCAGCGTAGAAAGGGGGCGTTTGAACACTGAAGCTTTCTTT.

This clonotype showed up many times. The rearrangement links TRBV7-8 to TRBJ1-1, with D unresolved. Germline V gives CDR1 SGHVS, CDR2 FQNEAQ. The germline V and J ends were trimmed by 1 base and 1 base, with 10 bases remaining between them. The CDR3 covers 15 residues. In DNA form, the CDR3 reads TGTGCCAGCAGCTTAGTCCCGGGTGCGAACACTGAAGCTTTCTTT. Translating gives CASSLVPGANTEAFF.